The rows below give T cell receptor beta chains drawn from one sample of a study of CD8 T cells in Susac syndrome. TCRdb called the immunoSEQ multiplex PCR reads again in MiXCR, with one record for every CDR3 protein. The sample consists of roughly 200,000 distinct CDR3 sequences, approximately 94% of them appearing once. The specimen was CD4+ T cells from PBMCs. These TCRs come from a human donor in good health. The CDR3 runs from the conserved cysteine through the conserved F or W. D genes are given only for firm matches. For some rows the clone size is stated as once, few or many, or as a class when expanded; others skip it.

d_call clone_size j_call v_call cdr3_nt cdr3_aa
. . TRBJ1-1 TRBV12-3/TRBV12-4 TGTGCCAGCAGTTTTAGGGGGGGAAACACTGAAGCTTTCTTT CASSFRGGNTEAFF
TRBD2 . TRBJ2-1 TRBV28 TGTGCCAGCACCATAGCGGGGGGCTCCTACAATGAGCAGTTCTTC CASTIAGGSYNEQFF
. . TRBJ1-3 TRBV5-4 TGTGCCAGCAGCTTGGGGGCCCTCTCTGGAAACACCATATATTTT CASSLGALSGNTIYF
. . TRBJ1-5 TRBV6-2/TRBV6-3 TGTGCCAGTTCACAGGGAACGGAACAGCCCCAGCATTTT CASSQGTEQPQHF
. . TRBJ2-2 TRBV30 TGTGCCTGGAAAGGGACACCGAACACCGGGGAGCTGTTTTTT CAWKGTPNTGELFF
. . TRBJ1-2 TRBV28 TGTGCCAGCAGTTGGGGGCCAAACTATGGCTACACCTTC CASSWGPNYGYTF
. . TRBJ1-5 TRBV18 TGTGCCAGCTCACCACAATCCGGGAAGGATCAGCCCCAGCATTTT CASSPQSGKDQPQHF
. . TRBJ2-1 TRBV7-9 TGTGCCAGCAGCTTAGCGGGGACACCTAATGAGCAGTTCTTC CASSLAGTPNEQFF
TRBD2 . TRBJ2-5 TRBV6-2/TRBV6-3 TGTGCCAGCAGTTACGTAGCGGGGGGGGTCGAAGAGACCCAGTACTTC CASSYVAGGVEETQYF
. . TRBJ2-2 TRBV6-2/TRBV6-3 TGTGCCAGCAGTCAACGACGGGTAAACACCGGGGAGCTGTTTTTT CASSQRRVNTGELFF
. . TRBJ2-6 TRBV4-1 TGCGCCAGCAGCCCTACCTCAGGAAGACCTGGGGCCAACGTCCTGACTTTC CASSPTSGRPGANVLTF
. . TRBJ2-6 TRBV30 TGTGCCTGGAGTGTAGGGCGGGGGGCCAACGTCCTGACTTTC CAWSVGRGANVLTF
. . TRBJ1-2 TRBV29-1 TGCAGCGTTCGGGCGGCTAACTATGGCTACACCTTC CSVRAANYGYTF
. . TRBJ2-3 TRBV11-2 TGTGCCAGCACCCATTCAGATACGCAGTATTTT CASTHSDTQYF
TRBD1 . TRBJ2-5 TRBV15 TGTGCCACCAGCAGCGATCCGACAGGGACAGAGACCCAGTACTTC CATSSDPTGTETQYF
. . TRBJ2-1 TRBV9 TGTGCCAGCAGCCCAGGGGTCAGTGAGCAGTTCTTC CASSPGVSEQFF
TRBD2 . TRBJ2-3 TRBV9 TGTGCCAGCAGCGGGACTAGCGGGGGGGCGTCTGGCACAGATACGCAGTATTTT CASSGTSGGASGTDTQYF
. . TRBJ1-2 TRBV9 TGTGCCAGCAGCGTAGATGGAGGGCACTATGGCTACACCTTC CASSVDGGHYGYTF
. . TRBJ1-1 TRBV2 TGTGCCAGCAGTGAAAATTGGGGAACAGAAGCTTTCTTT CASSENWGTEAFF
. . TRBJ2-7 TRBV5-1 TGCGCCAGCAGCTTGGCCGGCCGGAGCGAGCAGTACTTC CASSLAGRSEQYF
. few TRBJ2-2 TRBV6-5 TGTGCCAGCAGTTACGGGACCGGGGAGCTGTTTTTT CASSYGTGELFF
TRBD1 . TRBJ2-5 TRBV6-5 TGTGCCAGCAGTTTCGGGACAGCGAAGACCCAGTACTTC CASSFGTAKTQYF
. . TRBJ1-4 TRBV7-3 TGTGCCAGCAGTCCTACCTCAGGGCAGTTGGGTGAAAAACTGTTTTTT CASSPTSGQLGEKLFF
TRBD2 . TRBJ2-3 TRBV7-3 TGTGCCAGCAGCTTATTAGCGGGGGAGGCAGATACGCAGTATTTT CASSLLAGEADTQYF
. . TRBJ1-2 TRBV14 TGTGCCAGCAGCCTGGGACGAACAGCTAACTATGGCTACACCTTC CASSLGRTANYGYTF
. . TRBJ1-1 TRBV19 TGTGCCAGTAGGCAGACGGGACACCCGATCTTT CASRQTGHPIF
. . TRBJ2-5 TRBV6-6 TGTGCCAGCAGTTACGATTCGGGGAGAGAGACCCAGTACTTC CASSYDSGRETQYF
. . TRBJ1-5 TRBV4-1 TGCGCCAGCAGCCAAGACTCGAATAGCAATCAGCCCCAGCATTTT CASSQDSNSNQPQHF
. once TRBJ2-7 TRBV20-1 TGCAGTGCTAGGGCGTGGTCCTACGAGCAGTACTTC CSARAWSYEQYF
. few TRBJ2-7 TRBV19 TGTGCCAGTAGTTCGACATCCTACGAGCAGTACTTC CASSSTSYEQYF
TRBD2 . TRBJ2-1 TRBV20-1 TGCAGTGCTAGGAGCTTCGTACTAGCGGGTTCCAATGAGCAGTTCTTC CSARSFVLAGSNEQFF
. . TRBJ2-7 TRBV7-9 TGTGCCAGCATTAAGGACCGCGCGACCTACGAGCAGTACTTC CASIKDRATYEQYF
. once TRBJ1-3 TRBV7-9 TGTGCCAGCAGCTTAGCGACGGCTGGAAACACCATATATTTT CASSLATAGNTIYF
. . TRBJ2-7 TRBV12-3/TRBV12-4 TGTGCCAGCAGTTTTGGGAGCGAGCAGTACTTC CASSFGSEQYF
TRBD1 . TRBJ2-7 TRBV28 TGTGCCAGCAGTGCGCCGGGACAGGGGACTACCTACGAGCAGTACTTC CASSAPGQGTTYEQYF
. . TRBJ1-5 TRBV3-1 TGTGCCAGCAGCCTTCTTCATAGCAATCAGCCCCAGCATTTT CASSLLHSNQPQHF
TRBD1 once TRBJ1-1 TRBV28 TGTGCCAGCAGGGGACAGGGCAACACTGAAGCTTTCTTT CASRGQGNTEAFF
. . TRBJ1-5 TRBV28 TGTGCCAGCACTGCCGACAGCTCCTTTCAGCCCCAGCATTTT CASTADSSFQPQHF
. . TRBJ2-5 TRBV7-9 TGTGCCAGCAGCTTCCCTGGAACCCAGTACTTC CASSFPGTQYF
. . TRBJ1-2 TRBV4-1 TGCGCCAGCAGCCAGGCCGACAGCCCTAACTATGGCTACACCTTC CASSQADSPNYGYTF
. . TRBJ2-3 TRBV5-1 TGCGCCAGCAGCAGGACAGTACAGGTGGCAGATACGCAGTATTTT CASSRTVQVADTQYF
. . TRBJ1-5 TRBV2 TGTGCCAGCATGGGGGTACAGGTTAATCAGCCCCAGCATTTT CASMGVQVNQPQHF
TRBD1 . TRBJ1-1 TRBV28 TGTGCCAGCAGCCAGGACAGGGAGGGCACTGAAGCTTTCTTT CASSQDREGTEAFF
TRBD1 once TRBJ1-6 TRBV7-9 TGTGCCAGCAGCACAGCAACAGGGGGCGGCGCACCCCTCCACTTT CASSTATGGGAPLHF
TRBD1 . TRBJ2-5 TRBV7-9 TGTGCCAGCAGCAACAGGGGGTCGGCGGCCCAGTACTTC CASSNRGSAAQYF
TRBD2 . TRBJ2-7 TRBV5-4 TGTGCCAGCAGCTTGGATGCGGGGGGGCTTTACGAGCAGTACTTC CASSLDAGGLYEQYF
. . TRBJ1-5 TRBV12-3/TRBV12-4 TGTGCCAGCAGTCGGGGAACAGGGCTGGGCAATCAGCCCCAGCATTTT CASSRGTGLGNQPQHF
. . TRBJ1-1 TRBV29-1 TGCAGCGTCTCATACTTGGGGGGCACTGAAGCTTTCTTT CSVSYLGGTEAFF
. . TRBJ2-5 TRBV7-2 TGTGCCAGCAGCCTCGGACTGCCGGTGGAGACCCAGTACTTC CASSLGLPVETQYF
. . TRBJ2-2 TRBV2 TGTGCCAGGGGGGGGACAGCTAACACCGGGGAGCTGTTTTTT CARGGTANTGELFF
. . TRBJ2-2 TRBV24-1 TGTGCCACAAGGGGGGATACCGGGGAGCTGTTTTTT CATRGDTGELFF
. few TRBJ1-1 TRBV4-1 TGCGCCAGCAGCCAAGTGCGCTTCACTGAAGCTTTCTTT CASSQVRFTEAFF
. . TRBJ1-1 TRBV28 TGTGCCAGCACCCCTAGTCCGGCGAACACTGAAGCTTTCTTT CASTPSPANTEAFF
. few TRBJ2-7 TRBV3-1 TGTGCCAGCAGCCTGGGCCAGGCCACCTACGAGCAGTACTTC CASSLGQATYEQYF
. . TRBJ2-2 TRBV9 TGTGCCAGCAGCGTACCCCTCCGGGGCGGGGAGCTGTTTTTT CASSVPLRGGELFF
. . TRBJ1-5 TRBV20-1 TGCAGTGCAAAACGTAACGGGGTTCACAATCAGCCCCAGCATTTT CSAKRNGVHNQPQHF
. . TRBJ1-5 TRBV19 TGTGCCAGTAGTATAGACGGTGATAGCAATCAGCCCCAGCATTTT CASSIDGDSNQPQHF
TRBD1 . TRBJ1-5 TRBV5-1 TGCGCCAGCAGCTTGGCCGGGACAGGAAACCAGCCCCAGCATTTT CASSLAGTGNQPQHF
. . TRBJ2-7 TRBV13 TGTGCCAGCAGCTTAGCCCGGACAGCTGGGTACTGGGAGCAGTACTTC CASSLARTAGYWEQYF